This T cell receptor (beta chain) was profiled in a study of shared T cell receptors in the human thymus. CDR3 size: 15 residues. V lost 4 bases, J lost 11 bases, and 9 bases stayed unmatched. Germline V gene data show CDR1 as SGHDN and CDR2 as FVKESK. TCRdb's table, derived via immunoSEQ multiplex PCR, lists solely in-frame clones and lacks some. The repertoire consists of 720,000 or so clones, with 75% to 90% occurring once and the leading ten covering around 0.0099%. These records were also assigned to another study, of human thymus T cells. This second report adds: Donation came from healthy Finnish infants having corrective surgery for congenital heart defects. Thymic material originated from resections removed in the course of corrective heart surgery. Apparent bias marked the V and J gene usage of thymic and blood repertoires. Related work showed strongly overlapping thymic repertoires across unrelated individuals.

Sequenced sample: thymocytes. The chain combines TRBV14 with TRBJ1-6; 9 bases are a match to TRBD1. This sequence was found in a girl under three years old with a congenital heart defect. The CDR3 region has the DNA TGTGCCAGCAGCCGCTCCGGGACAGGGTACGCACCCCTCCACTTT. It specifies CASSRSGTGYAPLHF.